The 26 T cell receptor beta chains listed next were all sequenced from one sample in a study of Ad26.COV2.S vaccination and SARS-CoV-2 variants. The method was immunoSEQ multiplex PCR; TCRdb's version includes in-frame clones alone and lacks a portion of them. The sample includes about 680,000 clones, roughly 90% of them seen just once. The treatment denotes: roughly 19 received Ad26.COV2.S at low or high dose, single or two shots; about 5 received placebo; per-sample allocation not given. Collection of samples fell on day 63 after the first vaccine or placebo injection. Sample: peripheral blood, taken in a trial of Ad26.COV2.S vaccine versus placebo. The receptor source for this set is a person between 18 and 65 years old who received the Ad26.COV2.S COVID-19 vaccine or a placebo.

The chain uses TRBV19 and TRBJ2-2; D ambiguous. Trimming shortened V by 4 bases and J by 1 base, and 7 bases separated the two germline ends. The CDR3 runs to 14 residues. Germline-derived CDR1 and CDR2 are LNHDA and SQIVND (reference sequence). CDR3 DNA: TGTGCCAGTAGTAACGCAGAGAACACCGGGGAGCTGTTTTTT. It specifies CASSNAENTGELFF.

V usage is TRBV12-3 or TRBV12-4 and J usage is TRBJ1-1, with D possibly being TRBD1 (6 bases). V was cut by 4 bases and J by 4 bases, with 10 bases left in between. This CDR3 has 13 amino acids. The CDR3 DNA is TGTGCCAGCAGTTGGGGGCGACCCACTGAAGCTTTCTTT. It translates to CASSWGRPTEAFF.

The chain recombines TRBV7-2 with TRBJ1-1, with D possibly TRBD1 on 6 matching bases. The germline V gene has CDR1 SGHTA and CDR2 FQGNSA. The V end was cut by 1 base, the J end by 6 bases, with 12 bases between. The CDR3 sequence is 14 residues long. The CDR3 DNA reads TGTGCCAGCAGCTTAGATGGGGGGGCCGCTGAAGCTTTCTTT. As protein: CASSLDGGAAEAFF.

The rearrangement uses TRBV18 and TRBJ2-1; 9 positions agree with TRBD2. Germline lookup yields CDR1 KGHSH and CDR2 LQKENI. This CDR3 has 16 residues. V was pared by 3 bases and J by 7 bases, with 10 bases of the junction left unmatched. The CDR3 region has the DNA TGTGCCAGCTCACCGGGTAGCGGGAGCGCCAGGAATGAGCAGTTCTTC. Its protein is CASSPGSGSARNEQFF. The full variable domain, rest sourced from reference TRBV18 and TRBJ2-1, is NAGVMQNPRHLVRRRGQEARLRCSPMKGHSHVYWYRQLPEEGLKFMVYLQKENIIDESGMPKERFSAEFPKEGPSILRIQQVVRGDSAAYFCASSPGSGSARNEQFFGPGTRLTVL.

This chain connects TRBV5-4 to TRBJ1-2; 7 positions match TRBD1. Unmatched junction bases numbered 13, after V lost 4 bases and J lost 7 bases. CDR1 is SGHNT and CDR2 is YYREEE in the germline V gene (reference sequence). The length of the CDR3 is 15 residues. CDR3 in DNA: TGTGCCAGCAGCCAAAACGACAGGGACGGTGCTGGCTACACCTTC. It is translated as CASSQNDRDGAGYTF.

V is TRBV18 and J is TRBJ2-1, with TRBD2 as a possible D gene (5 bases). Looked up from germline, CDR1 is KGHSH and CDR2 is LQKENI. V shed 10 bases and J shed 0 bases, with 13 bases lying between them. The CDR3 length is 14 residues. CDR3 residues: CATLAPSSYNEQFF. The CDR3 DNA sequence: TGTGCCACCCTAGCCCCCAGCTCCTACAATGAGCAGTTCTTC.

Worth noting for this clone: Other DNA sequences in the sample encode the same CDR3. The CDR3: CASSLGQGAGNTIYF. The CDR3 bases are TGTGCCAGCAGTTTAGGCCAGGGGGCTGGAAACACCATATATTTT. The chain combines TRBV27 with TRBJ1-3, with TRBD1 identical over 7 bases. The V gene's germline CDR1 is MNHEY and CDR2 SMNVEV (reference sequence). This CDR3 has 15 amino acids. V was clipped by 2 bases and J by 2 bases; unmatched bases: 3.

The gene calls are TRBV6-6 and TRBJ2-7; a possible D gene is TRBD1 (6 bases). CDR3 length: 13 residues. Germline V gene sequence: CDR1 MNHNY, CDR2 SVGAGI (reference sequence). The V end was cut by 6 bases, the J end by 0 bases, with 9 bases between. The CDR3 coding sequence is TGTGCCAGCAGCAGACAGGACTCCTACGAGCAGTACTTC. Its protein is CASSRQDSYEQYF.

CDR3 region: CASSNPGQNGYTF. CDR3 sequence (DNA): TGTGCCAGCAGCAATCCGGGACAAAATGGCTACACCTTC. This sequence joins TRBV6-4 and TRBJ1-2; D is possibly TRBD1 (6 bases). Trimming left V 6 bases short and J 6 bases short, with 14 bases between. Germline CDR1 reads MRHNA; CDR2 reads SNTAGT. This CDR3 has 13 amino acids.

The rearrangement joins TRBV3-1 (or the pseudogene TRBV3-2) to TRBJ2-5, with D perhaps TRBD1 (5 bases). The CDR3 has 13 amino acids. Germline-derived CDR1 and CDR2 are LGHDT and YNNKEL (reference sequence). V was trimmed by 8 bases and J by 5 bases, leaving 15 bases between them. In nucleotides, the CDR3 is TGTGCCAGCCAAGGTTGGGGCCGGGAGACCCAGTACTTC. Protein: CASQGWGRETQYF.

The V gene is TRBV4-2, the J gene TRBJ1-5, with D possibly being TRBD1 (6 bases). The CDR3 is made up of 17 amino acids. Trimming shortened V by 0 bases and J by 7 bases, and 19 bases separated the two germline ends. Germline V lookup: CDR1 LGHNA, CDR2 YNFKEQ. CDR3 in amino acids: CASSQDGGRGKRQPQHF. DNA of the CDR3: TGTGCCAGCAGCCAAGATGGGGGCAGGGGAAAAAGACAGCCCCAGCATTTT.

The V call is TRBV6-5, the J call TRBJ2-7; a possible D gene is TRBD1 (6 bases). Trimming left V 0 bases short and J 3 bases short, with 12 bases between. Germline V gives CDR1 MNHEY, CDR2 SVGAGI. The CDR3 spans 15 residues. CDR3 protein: CASSYSAGVGYEQYF. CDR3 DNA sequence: TGTGCCAGCAGTTACTCAGCAGGGGTGGGCTACGAGCAGTACTTC.

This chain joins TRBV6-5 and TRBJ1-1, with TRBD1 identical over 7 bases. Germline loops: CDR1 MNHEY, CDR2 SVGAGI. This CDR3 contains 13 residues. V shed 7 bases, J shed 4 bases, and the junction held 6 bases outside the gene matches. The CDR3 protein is CASNHRGGTEAFF. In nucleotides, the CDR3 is TGTGCCAGCAATCACAGGGGAGGCACTGAAGCTTTCTTT.

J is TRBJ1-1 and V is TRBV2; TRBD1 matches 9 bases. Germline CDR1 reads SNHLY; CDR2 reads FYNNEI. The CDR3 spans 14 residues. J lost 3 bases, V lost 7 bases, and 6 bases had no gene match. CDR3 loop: CASKRQGVYTEAFF. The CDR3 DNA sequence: TGTGCCAGCAAGCGACAGGGGGTTTACACTGAAGCTTTCTTT.

In nucleotides, the CDR3 is TGTGCCAGCAGGCTAACTAGCGGGAGCACAGATACGCAGTATTTT. Translation gives CASRLTSGSTDTQYF. The chain is built from TRBV6-6 and TRBJ2-3, with 9 bases identical to TRBD2. The germline V gene encodes CDR1 MNHNY and CDR2 SVGAGI (reference sequence). With V trimmed by 6 bases and J by 0 bases, 4 bases remained unmatched. This CDR3 has 15 amino acids.

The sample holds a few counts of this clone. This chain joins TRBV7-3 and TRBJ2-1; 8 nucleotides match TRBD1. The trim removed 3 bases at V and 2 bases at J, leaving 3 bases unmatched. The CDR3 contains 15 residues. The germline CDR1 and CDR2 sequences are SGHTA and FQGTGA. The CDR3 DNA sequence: TGTGCCAGCAGCTTGACAGGGGCCGCCTACAATGAGCAGTTCTTC. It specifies CASSLTGAAYNEQFF. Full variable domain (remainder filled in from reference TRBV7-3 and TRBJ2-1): GAGVSQTPSNKVTEKGKYVELRCDPISGHTALYWYRQSLGQGPEFLIYFQGTGAADDSGLPNDRFFAVRPEGSVSTLKIQRTERGDSAVYLCASSLTGAAYNEQFFGPGTRLTVL.

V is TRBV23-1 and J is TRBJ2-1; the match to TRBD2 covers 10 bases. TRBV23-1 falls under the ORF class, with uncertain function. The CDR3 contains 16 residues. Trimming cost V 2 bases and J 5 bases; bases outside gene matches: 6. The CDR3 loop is CASSQPSGRSDNEQFF. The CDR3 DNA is TGCGCCAGCAGTCAACCTAGCGGGAGAAGCGACAATGAGCAGTTCTTC.

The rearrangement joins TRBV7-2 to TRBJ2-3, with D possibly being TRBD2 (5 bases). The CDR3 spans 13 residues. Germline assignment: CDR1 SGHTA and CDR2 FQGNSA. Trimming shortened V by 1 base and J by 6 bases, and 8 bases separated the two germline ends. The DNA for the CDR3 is TGTGCCAGCAGCTTAGTTGGCGGGGATACGCAGTATTTT. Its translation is CASSLVGGDTQYF.

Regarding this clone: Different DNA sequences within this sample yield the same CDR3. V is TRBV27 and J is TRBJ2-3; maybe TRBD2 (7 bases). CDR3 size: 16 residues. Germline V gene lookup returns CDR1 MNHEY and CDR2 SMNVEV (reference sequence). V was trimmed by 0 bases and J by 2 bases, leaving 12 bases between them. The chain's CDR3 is CASSLSAGGHTDTQYF. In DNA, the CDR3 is TGTGCCAGCAGTTTATCGGCCGGGGGGCACACAGATACGCAGTATTTT.

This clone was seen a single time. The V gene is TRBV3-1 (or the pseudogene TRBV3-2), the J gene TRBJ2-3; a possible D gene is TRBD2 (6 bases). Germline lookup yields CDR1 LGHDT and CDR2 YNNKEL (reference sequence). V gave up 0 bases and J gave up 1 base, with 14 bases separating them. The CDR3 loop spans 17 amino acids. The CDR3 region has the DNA TGTGCCAGCAGCCAAGAAGGGAGGCTAGCAGGCACAGATACGCAGTATTTT. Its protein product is CASSQEGRLAGTDTQYF.

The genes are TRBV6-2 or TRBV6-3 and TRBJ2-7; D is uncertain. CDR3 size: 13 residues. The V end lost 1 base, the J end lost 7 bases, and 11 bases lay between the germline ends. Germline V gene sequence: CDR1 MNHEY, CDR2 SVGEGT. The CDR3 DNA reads TGTGCCAGCAGTTACTACCAGAGCTCTGAGCAGTACTTC. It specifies CASSYYQSSEQYF.

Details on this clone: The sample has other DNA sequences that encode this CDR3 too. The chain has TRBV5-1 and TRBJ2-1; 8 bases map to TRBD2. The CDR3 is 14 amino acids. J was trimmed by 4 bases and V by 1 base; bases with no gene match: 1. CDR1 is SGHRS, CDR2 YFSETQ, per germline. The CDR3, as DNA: TGCGCCAGCAGCTTGACTAGCGGTTACAATGAGCAGTTCTTC. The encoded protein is CASSLTSGYNEQFF.

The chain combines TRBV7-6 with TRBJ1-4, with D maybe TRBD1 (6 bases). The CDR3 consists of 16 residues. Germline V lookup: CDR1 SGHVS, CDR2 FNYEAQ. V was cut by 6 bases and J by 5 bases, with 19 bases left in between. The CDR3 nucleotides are TGTGCCAGCAGTTTAAACACCGGGACAAGGAATGAAAAACTGTTTTTT. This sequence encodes CASSLNTGTRNEKLFF.

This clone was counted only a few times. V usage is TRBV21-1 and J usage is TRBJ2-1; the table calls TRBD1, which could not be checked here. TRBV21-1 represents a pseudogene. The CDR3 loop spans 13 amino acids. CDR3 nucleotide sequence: TGTGCCAGCAGCAAAGACCAGGGGAATGAGCAGTTCTTC. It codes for CASSKDQGNEQFF.

The CDR3 DNA reads as TGTGCCAGCTCAGACAGCCCTTCCTACGAGCAGTACTTC. It yields the protein CASSDSPSYEQYF. V and J are TRBV18 and TRBJ2-7, with D perhaps matching TRBD1 (5 bases). Trimming removed 5 bases from V and 1 base from J, with 9 bases in between. The germline CDR1 and CDR2 sequences are KGHSH and LQKENI. The CDR3 sequence is 13 residues long.

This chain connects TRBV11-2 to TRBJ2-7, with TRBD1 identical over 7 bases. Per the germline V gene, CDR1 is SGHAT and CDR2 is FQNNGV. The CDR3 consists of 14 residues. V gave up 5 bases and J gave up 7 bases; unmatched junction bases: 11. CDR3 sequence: CASSTRTGTGEQYF. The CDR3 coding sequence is TGTGCCAGCAGCACTCGGACAGGCACGGGAGAGCAGTACTTC.